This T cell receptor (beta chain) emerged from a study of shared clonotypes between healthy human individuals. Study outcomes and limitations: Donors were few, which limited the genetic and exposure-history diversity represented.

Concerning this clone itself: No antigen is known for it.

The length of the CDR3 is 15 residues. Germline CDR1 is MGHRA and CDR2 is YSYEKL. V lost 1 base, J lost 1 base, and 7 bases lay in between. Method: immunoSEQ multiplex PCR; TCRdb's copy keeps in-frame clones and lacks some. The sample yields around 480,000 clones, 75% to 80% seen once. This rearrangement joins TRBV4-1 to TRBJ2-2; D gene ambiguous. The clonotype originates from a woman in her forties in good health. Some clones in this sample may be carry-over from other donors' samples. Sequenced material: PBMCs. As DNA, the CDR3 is TGCGCCAGCAGCCAAGTTACAAGGAACACCGGGGAGCTGTTTTTT. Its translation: CASSQVTRNTGELFF.